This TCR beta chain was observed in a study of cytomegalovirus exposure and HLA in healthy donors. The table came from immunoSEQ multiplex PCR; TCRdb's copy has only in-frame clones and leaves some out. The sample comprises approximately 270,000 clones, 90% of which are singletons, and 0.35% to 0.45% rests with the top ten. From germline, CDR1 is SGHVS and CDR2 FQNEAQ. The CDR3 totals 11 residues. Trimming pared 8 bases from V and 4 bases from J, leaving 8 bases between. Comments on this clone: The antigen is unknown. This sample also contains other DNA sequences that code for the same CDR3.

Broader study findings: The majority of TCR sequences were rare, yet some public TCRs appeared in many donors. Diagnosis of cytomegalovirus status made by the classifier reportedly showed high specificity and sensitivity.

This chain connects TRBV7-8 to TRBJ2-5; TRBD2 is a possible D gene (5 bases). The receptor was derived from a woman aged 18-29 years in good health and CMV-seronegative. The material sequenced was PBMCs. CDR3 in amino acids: CASRRGETQYF. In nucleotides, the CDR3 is TGTGCCAGCCGTCGGGGAGAGACCCAGTACTTC.